Below, 17 T cell receptor beta chains from the same sample are listed, as sequenced in a study of OX40 agonist ivuxolimab in advanced cancers. Using immunoSEQ multiplex PCR, the repertoire was profiled, and TCRdb retains in-frame clones only, with some absent. The data show 85,000 to 120,000 clones, just over 90% seen once. The specimen comprised CD4+ or CD8+ T cells sorted from blood, sampled in a trial of the OX40 agonist ivuxolimab. Source of these receptors: an adult with an advanced solid tumor such as melanoma, head and neck, liver or kidney cancer.

The chain is built from TRBV10-2 and TRBJ1-5, with D unresolved. The V gene's germline CDR1 is WSHSY and CDR2 SAAADI. The V end was cut by 9 bases, the J end by 4 bases, with 16 bases between. This CDR3 is 14 amino acids long. The chain's CDR3 is CASRPASGNQPQHF. DNA for the CDR3: TGCGCCAGTAGACCCGCAAGTGGGAATCAGCCCCAGCATTTT.

This clone was found once. The chain uses TRBV5-1 and TRBJ2-3; 8 nucleotides agree with TRBD2. Unmatched junction bases numbered 0, after V lost 0 bases and J lost 0 bases. CDR1 is SGHRS and CDR2 is YFSETQ in the germline V gene. This CDR3 comprises 15 residues. This CDR3 reads CASSLVAGSTDTQYF. The CDR3 coding sequence is TGCGCCAGCAGCTTGGTAGCGGGGAGCACAGATACGCAGTATTTT.

The DNA of the CDR3 is TGTGCCAGTAGGGTGATGGGGGGAGTTGAAAAACTGTTTTTT. Translating gives CASRVMGGVEKLFF. The chain links TRBV19 to TRBJ1-4; D may be TRBD1 (5 bases). Looked up from germline, CDR1 is LNHDA and CDR2 is SQIVND (reference sequence). V was clipped by 6 bases and J by 7 bases, with 15 bases between them. The length of the CDR3 is 14 residues.

CDR3 nucleotides: TGTGCCAGCAGCTTAGTTGGCAGGGTGAACACTGAAGCTTTCTTT. Translated, it gives CASSLVGRVNTEAFF. The V call is TRBV7-2, the J call TRBJ1-1; possible D gene TRBD1, 5 bases. Germline loops: CDR1 SGHTA, CDR2 FQGNSA. The CDR3 covers 15 residues. V was cut by 1 base and J by 0 bases, with 9 bases left in between.

The chain couples TRBV7-3 to TRBJ1-2, with 8 bases that match TRBD1. The CDR3 contains 13 residues. With V trimmed by 5 bases and J by 8 bases, 7 bases remained unmatched. CDR1 SGHTA and CDR2 FQGTGA come from the germline V gene. DNA of the CDR3: TGTGCCAGCAGCAAAGGACAGGGTGGAGGCTACACCTTC. The encoded protein is CASSKGQGGGYTF.

This sequence joins TRBV28 and TRBJ1-3; D remains unclear. CDR1 is MDHEN, CDR2 SYDVKM, per germline. V dropped 8 bases and J dropped 8 bases, with 13 bases sitting between them. The CDR3 consists of 12 residues. The CDR3 DNA is TGTGCCAGCGGTGCCCGACTGCACACCATATATTTT. Protein: CASGARLHTIYF.

V gene TRBV5-6 combines with J gene TRBJ1-1; possible D gene TRBD1, 6 bases. Trimming took off 5 bases at V and 11 bases at J, with 25 bases between the two ends. This CDR3 comprises 15 residues. The germline V gene encodes CDR1 SGHDT and CDR2 YYEEEE. CDR3 protein: CASRRGWGPRARAFF. CDR3 nucleotide sequence: TGTGCCAGCAGGAGGGGGTGGGGGCCCCGAGCCCGGGCTTTCTTT.

The CDR3 region has the DNA TGCGCCAGCAGCCGAGCGGGGGGCCCGAACACTGAAGCTTTCTTT. Protein product: CASSRAGGPNTEAFF. This chain connects TRBV4-3 to TRBJ1-1, with D tentatively TRBD1 (6 bases). CDR3 length: 15 residues. V was shortened by 4 bases and J by 1 base, with 13 bases between the two germline ends. The germline CDR1 and CDR2 sequences are LGHNA and YSLEER.

The chain combines TRBV16 with TRBJ2-7, with D unclear. The length of the CDR3 is 15 residues. The V and J ends lost 4 bases and 0 bases respectively, with 13 bases between them. CDR1 is KGHSY and CDR2 is FQNENV in the germline V gene. The CDR3 DNA reads as TGTGCCAGCAGCCTTACAGTGGGAAGCTCCTACGAGCAGTACTTC. It encodes CASSLTVGSSYEQYF.

The rearrangement uses TRBV28 and TRBJ1-4; D is undetermined. Per the germline V gene, CDR1 is MDHEN and CDR2 is SYDVKM. V lost 8 bases and J lost 0, with 7 bases in between. This CDR3 has 13 residues. The CDR3 sequence is CASLQATNEKLFF. The CDR3 nucleotides are TGTGCCAGCCTACAAGCAACTAATGAAAAACTGTTTTTT.

The J gene is TRBJ2-1, the V gene TRBV6-6, with 8 bases aligning to TRBD2. Germline CDR1 and CDR2: MNHNY and SVGAGI (reference sequence). The CDR3 has 13 residues. Trimming at V came to 7 bases and at J to 1 base, leaving 0 bases not matched to a gene. The CDR3 DNA is TGTGCCAGCAAGCGGGGGTCCTACAATGAGCAGTTCTTC. This translates into CASKRGSYNEQFF.

V and J are TRBV7-2 and TRBJ1-1; 7 bases map to TRBD1. Germline V gene sequence: CDR1 SGHTA, CDR2 FQGNSA. V lost 3 bases and J lost 6; bases outside the gene matches: 7. This CDR3 spans 14 amino acids. The CDR3, as DNA: TGTGCCAGCAGCTTGGGACAGTTGTTCCCTGAAGCTTTCTTT. Amino acids: CASSLGQLFPEAFF.

This chain connects TRBV6-5 to TRBJ2-7; D is unresolved. V was trimmed by 6 bases and J by 3 bases, leaving 6 bases between them. Germline V gene lookup returns CDR1 MNHEY and CDR2 SVGAGI. CDR3 length: 11 residues. The CDR3 sequence: CASSFIYEQYF. The CDR3 bases are TGTGCCAGCAGCTTTATCTACGAGCAGTACTTC.

The CDR3 sequence: CASSLTRTLNTEAFF. The DNA for the CDR3 is TGTGCCAGCAGCTTAACGCGAACCCTGAACACTGAAGCTTTCTTT. The rearrangement joins TRBV7-8 to TRBJ1-1; D uncertain. There are 15 residues in the CDR3. Trimming removed 2 bases from V and 0 bases from J, with 10 bases in between. In germline, CDR1 is SGHVS, CDR2 FQNEAQ.

The chain employs TRBV7-9 and TRBJ1-2; 10 bases match TRBD1. Trimming cost V 2 bases and J 13 bases; bases outside gene matches: 7. CDR3 size: 13 residues. From germline, CDR1 is SEHNR and CDR2 FQNEAQ (reference sequence). CDR3 bases: TGTGCCAGCAGCTTACGGACAGGGGGGCTCACCACCTTC. Translating it yields CASSLRTGGLTTF.

The genes are TRBV7-8 and TRBJ2-7; no definite D call. The CDR3 totals 15 residues. V was shortened by 0 bases and J by 0 bases, with 9 bases between the two germline ends. CDR1 and CDR2 (germline): SGHVS, FQNEAQ. Here the CDR3 reads CASSLAEADSYEQYF. Here the CDR3 DNA reads TGTGCCAGCAGCTTAGCTGAGGCAGACTCCTACGAGCAGTACTTC.

The chain carries TRBV11-3 and TRBJ2-1; D is unclear. V gave up 1 base and J gave up 2 bases, with 3 bases separating them. This CDR3 has 13 residues. Germline V gene lookup returns CDR1 SGHNT and CDR2 YENEEA. In DNA form, the CDR3 reads TGTGCCAGCAGCTTAGCGGCCTACAATGAGCAGTTCTTC. Its protein is CASSLAAYNEQFF.